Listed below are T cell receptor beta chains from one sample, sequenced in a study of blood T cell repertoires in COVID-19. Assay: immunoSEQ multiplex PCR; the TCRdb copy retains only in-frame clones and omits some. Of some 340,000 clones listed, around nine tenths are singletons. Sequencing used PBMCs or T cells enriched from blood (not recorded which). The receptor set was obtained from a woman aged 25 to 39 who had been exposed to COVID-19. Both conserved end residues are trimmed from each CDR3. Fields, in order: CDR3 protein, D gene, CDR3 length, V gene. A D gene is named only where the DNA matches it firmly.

ASSTTVFTDTQY NA 12 TRBV5-1
ASSLSPTSGGGQETQY TRBD2 16 TRBV7-6
ASSPRRQNTEAF NA 12 TRBV6-2/TRBV6-3
ASSLQGTNEKLF NA 12 TRBV5-1
ASREYRGNEQF NA 11 TRBV7-9
ATRRGGGNTEAF NA 12 TRBV19
ASSLGQGDGYT TRBD1 11 TRBV5-5
ASSRGLAGGIAKNIQY TRBD2 16 TRBV4-1
ASSLMDPSGYGYT NA 13 TRBV27
ASSLFPEGANEQY TRBD1 13 TRBV7-2
ASSPGTNTEAF NA 11 TRBV7-9
ACPHHRGSLH NA 10 TRBV30
ASSPRDSPKTGYT NA 13 TRBV18
ATSVLGTGGAFHEKLF TRBD1 16 TRBV24-1
SVETRGWGGSYNEQF NA 15 TRBV29-1
ASSSRQGAHEQY TRBD1 12 TRBV5-1
ASSLGNRNTEAF NA 12 TRBV7-6
ASTIMGGPYEQY NA 12 TRBV7-9
ASSPGITGGHQPQH TRBD1 14 TRBV5-1
SVDPWKGGSSYMNTEAF NA 17 TRBV29-1
ASSPRLSEAF NA 10 TRBV5-5
ASRAGGINNEQF NA 12 TRBV27
ASSYLDRGSYNEQF TRBD1 14 TRBV27
SASEHGSNQPQH NA 12 TRBV20-1
ASSLELGAEQY NA 11 TRBV7-9
ASKSARSSYNSPLH NA 14 TRBV2
ASVMRTGAMNTEAF TRBD1 14 TRBV27
ASSGPKGNTIY NA 11 TRBV12-3/TRBV12-4
ASSATPGTGLHEQY NA 14 TRBV6-1
ASSGGVAPLETGELF NA 15 TRBV6-1
ASSQFRRLAYGNEQF TRBD2 15 TRBV16
ASSYTGGPYEQY TRBD1 12 TRBV9
ASSLMASGANVLT NA 13 TRBV5-6
ASSLAPLGTAYEQY NA 14 TRBV7-9
ASSVSTRGNTEAF NA 13 TRBV25-1
ASSIGGLAYEQY NA 12 TRBV5-5
ASSSQFGQINSPLH NA 14 TRBV7-2
ASSSGTGGAWQETQY TRBD1 15 TRBV7-6
SVTQGVNTEAF NA 11 TRBV29-1
ASSRAVPGGDGYT NA 13 TRBV7-2
ASSRDRASYEQY TRBD1 12 TRBV4-2
ASSVDPGGDYGYT NA 13 TRBV5-1
ASSYGGVTNSPLH NA 13 TRBV6-2/TRBV6-3
ASSGTKGTEAF NA 11 TRBV7-9
ASSEVGGVGPYEQY NA 14 TRBV2
ATSRDTLISSDRQQSPLH TRBD1 18 TRBV15
ASSGDTGSMNTEAF NA 14 TRBV2